This TCR beta chain was profiled in a study of OX40 agonist ivuxolimab in advanced cancers. Study-level information: Three patients, one with hepatocellular carcinoma and two with cutaneous melanoma, responded partially.

CDR1 SGHNT and CDR2 YYREEE come from the germline V gene (reference sequence). The CDR3 has 15 residues. The V and J ends lost 1 base and 0 bases respectively, with 10 bases between them. Libraries were prepared by immunoSEQ multiplex PCR; TCRdb keeps only in-frame clonotypes and omits some of them. The table shows about 62,000 clones, with approximately 80% occurring only once. The sample in question was CD4+ or CD8+ T cells sorted from blood, obtained in a trial of the OX40 agonist ivuxolimab. This rearrangement joins TRBV5-4 to TRBJ1-2; D gene ambiguous. This TCR came from an adult with an advanced solid tumor such as melanoma, head and neck, liver or kidney cancer. CDR3 loop: CASSLLTGANYGYTF. The CDR3 DNA is TGTGCCAGCAGCTTGCTGACCGGCGCTAACTATGGCTACACCTTC.